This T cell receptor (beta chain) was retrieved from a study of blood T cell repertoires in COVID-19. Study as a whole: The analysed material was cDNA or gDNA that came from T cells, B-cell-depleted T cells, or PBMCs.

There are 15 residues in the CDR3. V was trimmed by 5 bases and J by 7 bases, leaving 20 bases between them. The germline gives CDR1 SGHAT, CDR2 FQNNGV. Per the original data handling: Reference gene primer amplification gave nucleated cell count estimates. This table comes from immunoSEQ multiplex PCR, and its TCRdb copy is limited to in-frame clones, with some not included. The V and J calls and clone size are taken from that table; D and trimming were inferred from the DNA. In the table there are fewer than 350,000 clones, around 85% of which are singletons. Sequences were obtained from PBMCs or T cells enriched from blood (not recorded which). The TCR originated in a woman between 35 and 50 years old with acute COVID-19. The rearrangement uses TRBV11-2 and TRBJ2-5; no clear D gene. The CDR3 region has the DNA TGTGCCAGCAGCCCCTGGATAGACTCGACTGGGACCCAGTACTTC. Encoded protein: CASSPWIDSTGTQYF.